The present entry profiles one TCR beta chain with its context. Its antigen is currently unknown. TCRdb reprocessed the RT-PCR reads via MiXCR and lists one record per CDR3 protein. The data contain about 480,000 distinct CDR3 sequences, 10% to 15% of them seen just once; the ten biggest clones take up around 14%. The sample comes from a study of response to subunit inactivated influenza vaccine. Study-level points and caveats: Authors suggested that a seasonal influenza vaccination recruits few new T cells each time.

The CDR3 totals 16 residues. V lost 4 bases and J lost 1; bases outside the gene matches: 7. Germline V gene data show CDR1 as LGHNA and CDR2 as YNFKEQ. The TCR originated in a man aged 45-60 years who received an inactivated influenza vaccine. Sample: PBMCs from blood, taken roughly 48 days after vaccination. The gene calls are TRBV4-2 and TRBJ2-3; 8 bases match TRBD2. DNA of the CDR3: TGTGCCAGCAGCCGCGGGACTAGTCGAGGCACAGATACGCAGTATTTT. Amino acids: CASSRGTSRGTDTQYF.